Following are 10 T cell receptor beta chains from one sample sequenced in a study of T cell responses to AZD1222 COVID-19 vaccine. Data came from immunoSEQ multiplex PCR; TCRdb stores just in-frame clones and leaves some out. The data contain just over 150,000 clones, around 85% of them seen just once; the ten biggest clones take up 6.9%. The material sequenced was peripheral blood, taken after recovery from COVID-19. The receptor source for this set is an adult who had recovered from COVID-19.

The chain links TRBV28 to TRBJ1-2, with a possible D match to TRBD1 (5 bases). This CDR3 is built from 11 residues. Germline CDR1 reads MDHEN; CDR2 reads SYDVKM. Trimming removed 6 bases from V and 8 bases from J, with 10 bases in between. The CDR3 bases are TGTGCCAGCAGCGAATGGGGGGGCTACACCTTC. Its protein is CASSEWGGYTF.

The chain uses TRBV28 and TRBJ1-5; weak D call: TRBD1 (6 bases). Per the germline V gene, CDR1 is MDHEN and CDR2 is SYDVKM. Trimming took off 3 bases at V and 7 bases at J, with 10 bases between the two ends. The CDR3 has 13 amino acids. The CDR3 loop is CASSFQGRQPQHF. The CDR3, as DNA: TGTGCCAGCAGTTTTCAGGGGCGGCAGCCCCAGCATTTT.

V and J are TRBV19 and TRBJ2-3; 7 bases are a match to TRBD2. Germline values: CDR1 LNHDA, CDR2 SQIVND (reference sequence). Losses at the gene ends were 3 bases for V and 3 bases for J; bases not matched to a gene: 3. CDR3 length: 14 amino acids. The CDR3 is CASSIGSGTDTQYF. The CDR3 DNA reads as TGTGCCAGTAGTATTGGTAGCGGGACAGATACGCAGTATTTT. The variable domain in full, with the rest retrieved from reference TRBV19 and TRBJ2-3, is DGGITQSPKYLFRKEGQNVTLSCEQNLNHDAMYWYRQDPGQGLRLIYYSQIVNDFQKGDIAEGYSVSREKKESFPLTVTSAQKNPTAFYLCASSIGSGTDTQYFGPGTRLTVL.

The chain recombines TRBV4-1 with TRBJ1-2; tentative D call: TRBD1 (5 bases). CDR3 length: 13 residues. Trimming stripped 0 bases from V and 5 bases from J, with 7 bases between. Per germline, CDR1 MGHRA and CDR2 YSYEKL. The CDR3 coding sequence is TGCGCCAGCAGCCAAGATAGACAGTATGGCTACACCTTC. Protein sequence: CASSQDRQYGYTF.

The chain is built from TRBV5-1 and TRBJ1-1; D is ambiguous. Germline CDR1 reads SGHRS; CDR2 reads YFSETQ. This CDR3 comprises 13 residues. With 8 bases removed from V and 5 bases from J, the gap between germline ends came to 16 bases. The CDR3 loop is CASKREVGTEAFF. In DNA, the CDR3 is TGCGCCAGTAAACGGGAGGTGGGGACTGAAGCTTTCTTT.

The V call is TRBV29-1, the J call TRBJ2-5; TRBD1 or TRBD2 may be the D gene (6 bases each). Germline V gives CDR1 SQVTM, CDR2 ANQGSEA. The CDR3 contains 12 residues. V was cut by 8 bases and J by 4 bases, with 14 bases left in between. CDR3 nucleotides: TGCAGCCTGTGGGGGGCGGGAGAGACCCAGTACTTC. The encoded protein is CSLWGAGETQYF.

The chain has TRBV27 and TRBJ2-1; D possibly corresponds to TRBD2 (6 bases). The germline V gene encodes CDR1 MNHEY and CDR2 SMNVEV (reference sequence). The CDR3 has 17 amino acids. The V end was cut by 3 bases, the J end by 4 bases, with 19 bases between. The CDR3 DNA is TGTGCCAGCAGTTTGCTGTGGTCGGAGGCGGGATACAATGAGCAGTTCTTC. It codes for CASSLLWSEAGYNEQFF.

V gene TRBV18 combines with J gene TRBJ2-7; the D gene is possibly TRBD1 (5 bases). Germline CDR1 KGHSH, CDR2 LQKENI. The V end was cut by 3 bases, the J end by 0 bases, with 15 bases between. The CDR3 spans 16 residues. This CDR3 reads CASSPRVTDNSYEQYF. DNA of the CDR3: TGTGCCAGCTCACCTCGAGTGACAGATAACTCCTACGAGCAGTACTTC.

The rearrangement uses TRBV3-1 (or the pseudogene TRBV3-2) and TRBJ1-1, with a tentative D call TRBD1 (5 bases). V lost 5 bases, J lost 3 bases, and 16 bases lay in between. Looked up from germline, CDR1 is LGHDT and CDR2 is YNNKEL (reference sequence). CDR3 length: 15 residues. CDR3 DNA: TGTGCCAGCAGCTACTATGGGGCCAGAGACACTGAAGCTTTCTTT. It translates to CASSYYGARDTEAFF.

Only one count was recorded for this clone. The J gene is TRBJ2-1, the V gene TRBV6-5, with 14 nucleotides matching TRBD2. This CDR3 contains 15 residues. CDR1 is MNHEY and CDR2 is SVGAGI in the germline V gene. V was clipped by 5 bases and J by 4 bases; unmatched bases: 1. The CDR3 DNA reads as TGTGCCAGCAGTAGACTAGCGGGGGGGTACAATGAGCAGTTCTTC. Its protein is CASSRLAGGYNEQFF.